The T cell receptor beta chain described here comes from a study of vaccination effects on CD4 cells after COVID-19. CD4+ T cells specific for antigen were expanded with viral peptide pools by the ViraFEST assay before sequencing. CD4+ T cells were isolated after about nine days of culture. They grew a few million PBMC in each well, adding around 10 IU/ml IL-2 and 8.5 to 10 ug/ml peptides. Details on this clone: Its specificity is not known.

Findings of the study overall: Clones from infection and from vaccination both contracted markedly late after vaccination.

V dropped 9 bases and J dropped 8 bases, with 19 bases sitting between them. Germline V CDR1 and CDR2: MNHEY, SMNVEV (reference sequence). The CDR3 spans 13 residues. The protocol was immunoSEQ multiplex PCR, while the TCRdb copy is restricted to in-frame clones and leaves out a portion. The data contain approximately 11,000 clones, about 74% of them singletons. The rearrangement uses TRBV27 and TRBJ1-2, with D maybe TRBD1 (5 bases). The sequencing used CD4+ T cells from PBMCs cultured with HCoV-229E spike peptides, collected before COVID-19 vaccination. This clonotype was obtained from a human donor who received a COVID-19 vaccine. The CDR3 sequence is CASSPGRAWGYTF. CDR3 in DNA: TGTGCCAGTTCTCCGGGACGGGCCTGGGGCTACACCTTC.